Below, 29 T cell receptor beta chains from the same sample are listed, as sequenced in a study of T cells in Graves' hyperthyroidism and ophthalmopathy. Amplification yielded TCR beta CDR3 regions, with RNA transcripts as the source. In the first-round RT-PCR of the TCR CDR3, the HTBI primer set was used. TCRdb passed the multiplex PCR reads through MiXCR, listing each CDR3 protein once. The sample lists 490,000 or so distinct CDR3 sequences, just under 20% seen once, with around 50% in the top ten. The specimen was blood. The receptors were gathered from a middle-aged man with Graves' ophthalmopathy.

This clonotype was seen only a few times. The chain combines TRBV7-8 with TRBJ1-3; D call uncertain. The V gene's germline CDR1 is SGHVS and CDR2 FQNEAQ. V lost 5 bases, J lost 3 bases, and 11 bases lay in between. The CDR3 contains 14 residues. In DNA, the CDR3 is TGTGCCAGCAGCCCGAGAGCCAATGGAAACACCATATATTTT. It codes for CASSPRANGNTIYF.

The chain has TRBV19 and TRBJ1-5; a weak D match, TRBD1 (6 bases). CDR1 and CDR2 from the germline V gene are LNHDA and SQIVND (reference sequence). The CDR3 runs 15 residues. Trimming took off 8 bases at V and 0 bases at J, with 14 bases between the two ends. The CDR3, as DNA: TGTGCCAGTGAGCAGAGGGACATTAGCAATCAGCCCCAGCATTTT. It encodes CASEQRDISNQPQHF.

This clonotype was seen many times. The chain uses TRBV12-3 or TRBV12-4 and TRBJ2-1; 11 bases are a match to TRBD1. The CDR3 has 13 amino acids. V gave up 8 bases and J gave up 4 bases; unmatched junction bases: 1. Written as DNA, the CDR3 is TGTGCCAGCGGGGACAGGGGGTACAATGAGCAGTTCTTC. This gives the protein CASGDRGYNEQFF.

The chain recombines TRBV20-1 with TRBJ2-1, with TRBD1 matching 9 bases. The junction had 10 bases not matched to a gene; V was cut back by 6 bases and J by 7 bases. There are 14 residues in the CDR3. The germline CDR1 and CDR2 sequences are DFQATT and SNEGSKA (reference sequence). The CDR3 here is CSAQGQGSWNEQFF. CDR3 in DNA: TGCAGTGCCCAGGGACAGGGAAGTTGGAATGAGCAGTTCTTC.

Many counts were recorded for this clonotype. The gene calls are TRBV6-2 or TRBV6-3 and TRBJ2-5; 9 nucleotides line up with TRBD2. There are 16 residues in the CDR3. V trimming: 2 bases; J trimming: 2 bases; junction bases outside the gene matches: 6. Germline V gene lookup returns CDR1 MNHEY and CDR2 SVGEGT. CDR3 in DNA: TGTGCCAGCAGTTACCGACTAGCGGAGTTACAAGAGACCCAGTACTTC. Its protein product is CASSYRLAELQETQYF.

This clonotype was observed at least ten times. The rearrangement links TRBV12-3 or TRBV12-4 to TRBJ2-5, with D possibly called TRBD1 or TRBD2 (6 bases each). The V end was cut by 5 bases, the J end by 2 bases, with 15 bases between. This CDR3 region has 15 residues. The CDR3 is CASSPQAGTQETQYF. The CDR3 region has the DNA TGTGCCAGCAGTCCCCAGGCGGGGACACAAGAGACCCAGTACTTC.

The chain links TRBV27 to TRBJ2-4, with 10 positions matching TRBD2. The CDR3 spans 15 residues. Trimming at V came to 2 bases and at J to 3 bases, leaving 1 base not matched to a gene. The V gene's germline CDR1 is MNHEY and CDR2 SMNVEV (reference sequence). CDR3 in amino acids: CASSLVAGGKNIQYF. CDR3 sequence (DNA): TGTGCCAGCAGTTTAGTAGCGGGGGGCAAAAACATTCAGTACTTC.

This clonotype was detected a few times. This CDR3 reads CASSFSGQAYNEQFF. CDR3 sequence (DNA): TGTGCCAGCAGTTTTTCGGGACAGGCCTACAATGAGCAGTTCTTC. V is TRBV27 and J is TRBJ2-1; TRBD1 matches 8 bases. The trim removed 3 bases at V and 2 bases at J, leaving 3 bases unmatched. The CDR3 is 15 amino acids. The germline CDR1 and CDR2 sequences are MNHEY and SMNVEV (reference sequence).

The chain links TRBV12-3 or TRBV12-4 to TRBJ1-3; D not certain. Between the trimmed V and J ends, which lost 6 bases and 8 bases, there was a span of 11 bases. CDR3 length: 12 amino acids. Written as DNA, the CDR3 is TGTGCCAGCAGGATGTCGCCGGACACCATATATTTT. Its translation is CASRMSPDTIYF.

CDR3 residues: CASSYGSDYGYTF. CDR3 DNA: TGTGCCAGCAGTTACGGGTCAGACTATGGCTACACCTTC. This chain connects TRBV6-5 to TRBJ1-2; no firm D call. Germline V gene sequence: CDR1 MNHEY, CDR2 SVGAGI. V was clipped by 2 bases and J by 3 bases, with 7 bases between them. This CDR3 is 13 amino acids long.

The chain couples TRBV20-1 to TRBJ1-1; TRBD1 aligns across 11 bases. The CDR3 covers 15 residues. The ends lost 5 bases at V and 3 bases at J; junction bases unmatched: 8. Looked up from germline, CDR1 is DFQATT and CDR2 is SNEGSKA (reference sequence). CDR3 in DNA: TGCAGTGCTGGGGACAGGGGGAAAGGGGACACTGAAGCTTTCTTT. Translation: CSAGDRGKGDTEAFF.

This clonotype was detected a few times. J is TRBJ2-3 and V is TRBV5-1; TRBD2 matches at 12 bases. Per the germline V gene, CDR1 is SGHRS and CDR2 is YFSETQ. Trimming at V came to 4 bases and at J to 4 bases, leaving 7 bases not matched to a gene. The length of the CDR3 is 16 residues. The CDR3 DNA reads TGCGCCAGCAGCCCCCGGACTAGCGGGGTGGCAGATACGCAGTATTTT. Protein: CASSPRTSGVADTQYF.

V and J are TRBV28 and TRBJ2-3; D perhaps matches TRBD1 (6 bases). Germline CDR1 and CDR2: MDHEN and SYDVKM. This CDR3 is 14 amino acids long. Trimming shortened V by 6 bases and J by 3 bases, and 13 bases separated the two germline ends. In DNA form, the CDR3 reads TGTGCCAGCAGATACCCAGGGGCAACAGATACGCAGTATTTT. Protein product: CASRYPGATDTQYF.

V and J are TRBV7-6 and TRBJ2-7, with TRBD2 matching 8 bases. The CDR3 spans 15 residues. Per the germline V gene, CDR1 is SGHVS and CDR2 is FNYEAQ. The J segment lost 4 bases and the V segment lost 4 bases, leaving 9 bases of the junction unmatched. CDR3 DNA sequence: TGTGCCAGCAGCTCCCCGGGGGGGGATCAGTACGAGCAGTACTTC. Translation gives CASSSPGGDQYEQYF.

This clonotype turned up a few times. The chain recombines TRBV28 with TRBJ1-3, with a weak D call TRBD1 (5 bases). The CDR3 is 13 residues long. Germline V gene lookup returns CDR1 MDHEN and CDR2 SYDVKM. The ends were cut back, 7 bases at V and 4 bases at J, with 11 bases in the middle. As DNA, the CDR3 is TGTGCCAGCATTCGGGACGGCGGAAACACCATATATTTT. This codes for CASIRDGGNTIYF.

At least ten counts were recorded for this clonotype. This chain connects TRBV14 to TRBJ2-3, with D maybe TRBD1 (5 bases). Deletions cut 4 bases from V and 6 bases from J, with 26 bases between. The CDR3 spans 18 residues. Germline CDR1 reads SGHDN; CDR2 reads FVKESK. Here the CDR3 reads CASSLRSINPRAPDTQYF. The CDR3 region has the DNA TGTGCCAGCAGCCTACGGTCGATAAACCCCAGGGCACCGGATACGCAGTATTTT.

This clonotype has only a few counts. The gene calls are TRBV5-1 and TRBJ2-1; 8 bases are shared with TRBD1. The CDR3 has 14 residues. With 0 bases clipped from V and 6 bases from J, the junction kept 2 bases outside the gene matches. The V gene's germline CDR1 is SGHRS and CDR2 YFSETQ. The DNA for the CDR3 is TGCGCCAGCAGCTTGGCGGGACAGGTCAATGAGCAGTTCTTC. Encoded protein: CASSLAGQVNEQFF.

Details on this clonotype: Since a much larger clone is just one base distant, this may be a read error. The chain is built from TRBV20-1 and TRBJ1-5; D perhaps matches TRBD1 (6 bases). CDR1 and CDR2 from the germline V gene are DFQATT and SNEGSKA (reference sequence). Trimming shortened V by 1 base and J by 7 bases, and 11 bases separated the two germline ends. The CDR3 covers 13 residues. The CDR3 coding sequence is TGCAGTGCTAGAGGCAGGGGAGGGCAGCCCCAGCATTTT. This codes for CSARGRGGQPQHF.

In this sample, this clonotype turned up once. For the CDR3, the DNA is TGTGCCAGCACCTCAACTAATGAAAAACTGTTTTTT. Its translation is CASTSTNEKLFF. The V gene is TRBV2, the J gene TRBJ1-4; D remains unclear. The germline CDR1 and CDR2 sequences are SNHLY and FYNNEI. CDR3 size: 12 residues. Trimming shortened V by 7 bases and J by 0 bases, and 3 bases separated the two germline ends. The full variable domain, its missing parts supplied by reference TRBV2 and TRBJ1-4, is EPEVTQTPSHQVTQMGQEVILRCVPISNHLYFYWYRQILGQKVEFLVSFYNNEISEKSEIFDDQFSVERPDGSNFTLKIRSTKLEDSAMYFCASTSTNEKLFFGSGTQLSVL.

This clonotype was found many times. V and J are TRBV28 and TRBJ1-1; D is perhaps TRBD1 (6 bases). This CDR3 comprises 15 residues. Per the germline V gene, CDR1 is MDHEN and CDR2 is SYDVKM. V was clipped by 2 bases and J by 0 bases, with 10 bases between them. The CDR3 DNA is TGTGCCAGCAGTTTAACGGGACACTTGAACACTGAAGCTTTCTTT. Protein: CASSLTGHLNTEAFF.

The gene calls are TRBV19 and TRBJ2-1, with TRBD2 matching over 9 bases. The V gene end was trimmed by 7 bases and the J gene end by 7 bases; junction bases not matched to a gene: 14. Germline V CDR1 and CDR2: LNHDA, SQIVND (reference sequence). The CDR3 spans 16 residues. CDR3 region: CASMSVGSGSGNEQFF. The CDR3, as DNA: TGTGCCAGTATGAGTGTAGGTAGCGGGAGTGGGAATGAGCAGTTCTTC.

The chain carries TRBV20-1 and TRBJ2-7; D might be TRBD2 (5 bases). CDR3 length: 16 residues. V was trimmed by 0 bases and J by 1 base, leaving 16 bases between them. CDR1 and CDR2 from the germline V gene are DFQATT and SNEGSKA (reference sequence). The CDR3 is CSARDLQGLNSYEQYF. The DNA for the CDR3 is TGCAGTGCTAGAGATCTCCAAGGACTTAATTCCTACGAGCAGTACTTC.

This clonotype was detected many times. The chain joins TRBV6-1 to TRBJ2-7; 10 nucleotides align to TRBD1. J gave up 3 bases and V 7 bases, and 9 bases lay outside the gene matches. CDR3 length: 15 amino acids. Germline V gene sequence: CDR1 MNHNS, CDR2 SASEGT. DNA of the CDR3: TGTGCCAGCATCTCACGTGGGACAGGGGACTACGAGCAGTACTTC. It encodes CASISRGTGDYEQYF.

The chain links TRBV3-1 to TRBJ2-7, with TRBD2 matching over 13 bases. The CDR3 covers 17 residues. The V and J ends lost 0 bases and 3 bases, in that order; junction bases with no gene match: 5. CDR1 is LGHDT and CDR2 is YNNKEL in the germline V gene (reference sequence). As DNA, the CDR3 is TGTGCCAGCAGCCAAGAAGGGGGACTAGCGGGGATCTACGAGCAGTACTTC. Amino acids: CASSQEGGLAGIYEQYF.

This chain links TRBV28 with TRBJ2-7, with D tentatively TRBD2 (6 bases). The CDR3 has 15 amino acids. Trimming removed 3 bases from V and 5 bases from J, with 17 bases in between. CDR1 MDHEN and CDR2 SYDVKM come from the germline V gene. The CDR3 DNA follows: TGTGCCAGCAGTTTTTGGAGGGCCCCCTCGGACGAGCAGTACTTC. Its translation: CASSFWRAPSDEQYF.

This chain joins TRBV18 and TRBJ2-7; the D gene is possibly TRBD2 (7 bases). The CDR3 has 14 residues. Deletions cut 5 bases from V and 6 bases from J, with 17 bases between. The V gene's germline CDR1 is KGHSH and CDR2 LQKENI. This CDR3 is CASSSIARGREQYF. The CDR3 DNA reads as TGTGCCAGCTCATCGATAGCGCGGGGGCGCGAGCAGTACTTC.

This clonotype was counted many times. The J gene is TRBJ2-1, the V gene TRBV7-3; 9 bases line up with TRBD1. V shed 2 bases and J 10 bases; nucleotides not matched to a gene: 9. The CDR3 consists of 15 residues. Per the germline V gene, CDR1 is SGHTA and CDR2 is FQGTGA. The CDR3 loop is CASSLLWTGEGEQFF. The CDR3, as DNA: TGTGCCAGCAGCTTACTCTGGACAGGGGAAGGGGAGCAGTTCTTC.

This clonotype was observed many times. The gene calls are TRBV11-2 and TRBJ1-2; the D gene is possibly TRBD1 (5 bases). The CDR3 spans 15 residues. Looked up from germline, CDR1 is SGHAT and CDR2 is FQNNGV. V lost 6 bases to trimming and J lost 1 base, with 15 bases between them. The CDR3 nucleotides are TGTGCCAGCAGTTGGGGGGACCGTCGTAACTATGGCTACACCTTC. It is translated as CASSWGDRRNYGYTF.

This clonotype came up many times. This chain connects TRBV7-8 to TRBJ1-4; the D is unclear. The germline gives CDR1 SGHVS, CDR2 FQNEAQ. The germline V and J ends were trimmed by 5 bases and 2 bases, with 12 bases remaining between them. The CDR3 length is 15 residues. CDR3 region: CASSPVVGTNEKLFF. CDR3 bases: TGTGCCAGCAGCCCAGTTGTAGGGACTAATGAAAAACTGTTTTTT.